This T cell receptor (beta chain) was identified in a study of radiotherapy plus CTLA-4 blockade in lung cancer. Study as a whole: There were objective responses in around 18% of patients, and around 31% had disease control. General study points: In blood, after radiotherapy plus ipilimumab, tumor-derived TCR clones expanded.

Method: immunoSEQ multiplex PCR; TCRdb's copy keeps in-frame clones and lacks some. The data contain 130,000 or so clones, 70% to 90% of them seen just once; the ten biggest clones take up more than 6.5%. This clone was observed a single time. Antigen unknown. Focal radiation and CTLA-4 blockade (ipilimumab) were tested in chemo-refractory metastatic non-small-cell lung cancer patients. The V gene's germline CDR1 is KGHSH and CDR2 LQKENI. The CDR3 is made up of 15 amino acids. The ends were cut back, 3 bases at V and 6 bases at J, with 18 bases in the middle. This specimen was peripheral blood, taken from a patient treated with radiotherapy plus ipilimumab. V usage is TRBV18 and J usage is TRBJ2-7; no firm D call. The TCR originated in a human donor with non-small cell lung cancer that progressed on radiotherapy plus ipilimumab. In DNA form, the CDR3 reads TGTGCCAGCTCACCGCTAAAACTGGAGACTGGCGAGCAGTACTTC. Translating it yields CASSPLKLETGEQYF. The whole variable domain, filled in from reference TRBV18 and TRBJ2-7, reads NAGVMQNPRHLVRRRGQEARLRCSPMKGHSHVYWYRQLPEEGLKFMVYLQKENIIDESGMPKERFSAEFPKEGPSILRIQQVVRGDSAAYFCASSPLKLETGEQYFGPGTRLTVT.